These T cell receptor beta chains were read from a single sample in a study of T-cell memory formation after mild COVID-19. MiXCR was run by TCRdb on the 5' RACE reads, yielding one entry per CDR3 protein. The sample records a few hundred thousand distinct CDR3 sequences, under 25% being singletons. The material sequenced was PBMCs or a T cell subset sorted from them (not recorded which). The receptors stem from an adult woman who had mild COVID-19 (a few samples of this study predate the infection). Cell type and time point are not known. Both conserved end residues are part of each CDR3. Each record gives: J gene, clone size, V gene, D gene, CDR3 protein, CDR3 DNA. A D gene is named only where the DNA matches it firmly. Only part of the rows carry a size: once, few, many, or a class if the clone is expanded.

>TRBJ1-1|-|TRBV3-1|-
CASSQERAQDTEAFF
TGTGCCAGCAGCCAAGAAAGGGCTCAAGACACTGAAGCTTTCTTT
>TRBJ1-6|few|TRBV12-3/TRBV12-4|-
CASSLSGSYNSPLHF
TGTGCCAGCAGTTTATCCGGCTCCTATAATTCACCCCTCCACTTT
>TRBJ2-7|-|TRBV29-1|-
CRGFGQWGYEQYF
TGCAGGGGATTCGGACAGTGGGGCTACGAGCAGTACTTC
>TRBJ2-2|few|TRBV12-3/TRBV12-4|-
CASSLGGAIGELFF
TGTGCCAGCAGTTTAGGGGGGGCCATCGGGGAGCTGTTTTTT
>TRBJ2-1|-|TRBV29-1|-
CSVGPGSQQFF
TGCAGCGTTGGGCCTGGATCTCAGCAGTTCTTC
>TRBJ1-1|-|TRBV2|-
CASTTGQDTEAFF
TGTGCCAGCACCACGGGGCAAGACACTGAAGCTTTCTTT
>TRBJ1-2|-|TRBV6-1|-
CASSHARGGYTF
TGTGCCAGCAGTCACGCCCGGGGGGGCTACACCTTC
>TRBJ1-2|-|TRBV5-1|-
CASSWGTGTVNYGYTF
TGCGCCAGCAGCTGGGGGACCGGGACGGTGAACTATGGCTACACCTTC
>TRBJ1-5|few|TRBV2|-
CASAQVLTGNQPQHF
TGTGCCAGCGCCCAAGTGCTCACGGGCAATCAGCCCCAGCATTTT
>TRBJ2-6|-|TRBV6-2/TRBV6-3|TRBD1
CASRYGPGQGPGANVLTF
TGTGCCAGCCGGTACGGTCCGGGACAGGGACCTGGGGCCAACGTCCTGACTTTC
>TRBJ2-2|few|TRBV20-1|-
CSAPSRGLGTGELFF
TGCAGTGCCCCGTCCCGGGGGCTTGGCACCGGGGAGCTGTTTTTT
>TRBJ1-2|few|TRBV5-4|-
CASSLSRDGYTF
TGTGCCAGCAGCTTATCGCGAGATGGCTACACCTTC
>TRBJ2-7|few|TRBV18|TRBD2
CASSRTSGGQSSYEQYF
TGTGCCAGCTCAAGGACTAGCGGGGGCCAAAGCTCCTACGAGCAGTACTTC
>TRBJ2-3|many|TRBV9|TRBD2
CASSDGAGGGTDTQYF
TGTGCCAGCAGCGATGGAGCGGGGGGCGGGACAGATACGCAGTATTTT
>TRBJ2-3|few|TRBV29-1|TRBD2
CSVGRGTTSTDTQYF
TGCAGCGTTGGGCGGGGGACTACTAGCACAGATACGCAGTATTTT
>TRBJ2-7|few|TRBV20-1|TRBD2
CSARGSGGAYEQYF
TGCAGTGCTAGAGGTAGCGGGGGGGCCTACGAGCAGTACTTC